The clone carrying this T cell receptor beta chain turned up a few times. Indicated time point: persistent/refractory GD, antithyroid drugs over 5 years with positive TRAb. There was RNA extracted from PBMCs, and the TCR library was made from it. V lost 4 bases, J lost 2 bases, and 3 bases stayed unmatched. The CDR3 runs to 15 residues. Looked up from germline, CDR1 is SGHAT and CDR2 is FQNNGV. This entry belongs to a study of regulatory T cells in long-lasting Graves disease. The TCR beta library used iRepertoire HTBI primers with Arm-PCR amplification of CDR3. Under the authors' procedure: Segment identification across samples yielded 62 TRBV and 12 to 15 TRBJ segments. One entry per CDR3 protein results from TCRdb running MiXCR on the multiplex PCR reads. Here the V and J calls rest on TCRdb's processing, not on the authors' analysis. The sample carries fewer than 450,000 distinct CDR3 sequences, around 20% recorded once.

This TCR was recovered from a female donor with Graves disease. The chain joins TRBV11-2 to TRBJ2-3, with 10 bases matching TRBD2. This specimen consisted of peripheral blood mononuclear cells (PBMCs), obtained when the disease was refractory, from a patient treated with antithyroid drugs. The CDR3 loop reads CASSYSGRNTDTQYF. CDR3 nucleotide sequence: TGTGCCAGCAGCTATAGCGGGAGGAACACAGATACGCAGTATTTT.